There are a few counts of the clone carrying this T cell receptor (beta chain). What it recognizes is unknown. This CDR3 region has 13 residues. Trimming left V 9 bases short and J 0 bases short, with 11 bases between. This sample was taken from a study of Ad26.COV2.S vaccination and SARS-CoV-2 variants. Study context: Donor was one of the participants in the Ad26.COV2.S arm of the COV1001 trial. Administration of Ad26.COV2.S was intramuscular, either once or twice 56 days apart. Study-wide results and limits: Non-spike TCR breadth showed similarity between vaccine and placebo recipients.

Noted treatment: roughly 19 received Ad26.COV2.S at low or high dose, single or two shots; about 5 received placebo; per-sample allocation not given. Day 63 after the first vaccine or placebo injection was the time point for sampling. The study used a vaccine consisting of an Ad26 vector that expressed Wuhan-strain SARS-CoV-2 spike. The method was immunoSEQ multiplex PCR; TCRdb's version includes in-frame clones alone and lacks a portion of them. The sample records fewer than 900,000 clones, more than 80% being singletons. The chain joins TRBV12-3 or TRBV12-4 to TRBJ1-1; D call uncertain. The receptor was derived from a person between 18 and 65 years old who received the Ad26.COV2.S COVID-19 vaccine or a placebo. Sequencing was performed on peripheral blood, taken in a trial of Ad26.COV2.S vaccine versus placebo. The CDR3 loop reads CASQIRLNTEAFF. The CDR3 DNA reads TGTGCCAGTCAGATCCGTCTGAACACTGAAGCTTTCTTT.